Following are 7 T cell receptor beta chains from one sample sequenced in a study of cytomegalovirus exposure and HLA in healthy donors. A multiplex PCR was run with 60 Vbeta primers and 13 Jbeta primers. Data came from immunoSEQ multiplex PCR; TCRdb stores just in-frame clones and leaves some out. The profile shows more than 80,000 clones, approximately 82% of them singletons. Sample: PBMCs. The receptors come from a female donor in good health and CMV-seropositive.

The V and J genes are TRBV28 and TRBJ1-2; D gene unclear. Per the germline V gene, CDR1 is MDHEN and CDR2 is SYDVKM. The V end was cut by 2 bases, the J end by 5 bases, with 6 bases between. This CDR3 has 12 residues. The CDR3 sequence: CASSLKRYGYTF. The CDR3 bases are TGTGCCAGCAGTTTAAAACGGTATGGCTACACCTTC.

The chain recombines TRBV6-1 with TRBJ2-1; 12 positions match TRBD2. The junction had 5 bases not matched to a gene; V was cut back by 10 bases and J by 7 bases. CDR3 length: 13 residues. Looked up from germline, CDR1 is MNHNS and CDR2 is SASEGT. CDR3 DNA sequence: TGTGCCATCCAACTAGCGGGAGGAAATGAGCAGTTCTTC. Translating it yields CAIQLAGGNEQFF.

This clone was seen only once. J is TRBJ1-1 and V is TRBV7-2, with unresolved D. Trimming removed 5 bases at V and 3 bases at J, with 7 bases between. The CDR3 contains 12 residues. Germline loops: CDR1 SGHTA, CDR2 FQGNSA. CDR3 DNA: TGTGCCAGCAGCCGGTCTGACACTGAAGCTTTCTTT. Encoded protein: CASSRSDTEAFF.

This clone has only a few counts. This chain uses TRBV2 with TRBJ1-5; 7 nucleotides line up with TRBD1. V was clipped by 6 bases and J by 0 bases; unmatched bases: 2. Germline V CDR1 and CDR2: SNHLY, FYNNEI. CDR3 length: 14 amino acids. CDR3 protein: CASSGDSSNQPQHF. The DNA for the CDR3 is TGTGCCAGCAGCGGGGACAGTAGCAATCAGCCCCAGCATTTT.

The chain couples TRBV20-1 to TRBJ2-7, with D unclear. V was trimmed by 3 bases and J by 6 bases, leaving 9 bases between them. This CDR3 has 11 residues. CDR1 and CDR2 (germline): DFQATT, SNEGSKA (reference sequence). CDR3 in amino acids: CSARLSTEQYF. The CDR3, as DNA: TGCAGTGCTAGGCTTAGTACCGAGCAGTACTTC.

The V gene is TRBV29-1, the J gene TRBJ2-7; 9 bases agree with TRBD1. The CDR3 extends over 14 amino acids. In germline, CDR1 is SQVTM, CDR2 ANQGSEA. Trimming took 5 bases from V and 5 from J; bases not matched to a gene: 10. CDR3 residues: CSVYTGTGSDEQYF. The DNA for the CDR3 is TGCAGCGTTTATACCGGGACAGGGTCCGACGAGCAGTACTTC.

This CDR3 reads CASSLNPGQGVWYGYTF. CDR3 nucleotide sequence: TGTGCCAGCAGTCTAAATCCGGGACAGGGCGTCTGGTATGGCTACACCTTC. The V call is TRBV28, the J call TRBJ1-2; 9 positions agree with TRBD1. After removal of 5 bases from V and 5 bases from J, the junction contained 15 bases not matched to a gene. This CDR3 contains 17 residues. CDR1 is MDHEN and CDR2 is SYDVKM in the germline V gene.